What follows is one TCR beta chain and its context. Time point noted: new active TB diagnosis, blood taken before or within 7 days of starting treatment. The data belong to a study of T cells in tuberculosis. Study as a whole: T cells were selected with CD1B tetramers loaded with glucose monomycolate. In South Africa, adults with active tuberculosis were compared with IGRA-negative and latently infected IGRA-positive adolescents. Within 7 days of starting treatment, or before, PBMC were stored.

The germline V gene encodes CDR1 MDHEN and CDR2 SYDVKM. Trimming shortened V by 6 bases and J by 5 bases, and 13 bases separated the two germline ends. The CDR3 spans 14 residues. Method: immunoSEQ multiplex PCR; TCRdb's copy keeps in-frame clones and lacks some. The table records over 30,000 clones, about 85% of them present only once. This TCR was sampled from an adult with tuberculosis. The chain uses TRBV28 and TRBJ2-2, with D hard to call. The specimen was PBMCs, collected at tuberculosis diagnosis. CDR3 amino acids: CASRPPQRTGELFF. As DNA, the CDR3 is TGTGCCAGCAGACCTCCCCAGAGGACCGGGGAGCTGTTTTTT.